The clone carrying this T cell receptor (beta chain) was observed a handful of times. What it binds is not known. CDR1 and CDR2 from the germline V gene are MNHNY and SVGAGI (reference sequence). The CDR3 sequence is 11 residues long. Trimming pared 1 base from V and 8 bases from J, leaving 6 bases between. The data were taken from a study of beta chain features in type 1 diabetes. General study results and limits: TCRB CDR3 length was moderately but significantly reduced in all four CD4+ subsets of Type 1 diabetes patients. TCRB rearrangement may or may not be influenced by HLA type; here this remained unresolved.

Central memory, naive, regulatory and stem cell-like memory CD4+ cells were sorted by CD45RO/CCR7/CD25/CD127/CD95/CD27. Every bit of the isolated RNA underwent reverse transcription, so sequencing read expressed TCRB transcripts. The protocol was immunoSEQ multiplex PCR, while the TCRdb copy is restricted to in-frame clones and leaves out a portion. The sample includes 600,000 to 700,000 clones, around 11% of them seen just once. The rearrangement links TRBV6-6 to TRBJ2-7, with D hard to call. The clonotype comes from a man aged 25-45 years with type 1 diabetes. The sample was naive CD4+ T cells from blood. CDR3 nucleotide sequence: TGTGCCAGCAGTTACTATCAACAGCAGTACTTC. It specifies CASSYYQQQYF.